The 32 T cell receptor beta chains in this list originate from one sample, sequenced in a study of control samples from healthy donors and cancer patients (dated by TCRdb to 2018 to 2020). The method behind the library was the immunoSEQ multiplex PCR assay. The immuneACCESS repertoire file appears here via TCRdb, limited to in-frame rearrangements. These files lack a portion of the clones; in checked studies, under half of the deficit traces to unresolved V genes, and the cause of the others is not known. The sample contains some 120,000 clones, 80% to 90% of them found a single time. In total, the top ten clones hold around 9% of the sample. The sample was blood. These receptors were obtained from a middle-aged man in good health.

This clone was picked up one time. The chain has TRBV10-3 and TRBJ2-2; D gene uncertain. Germline lookup yields CDR1 ENHRY and CDR2 SYGVKD. The CDR3 loop spans 15 amino acids. V was cut by 2 bases and J by 2 bases, with 9 bases left in between. The CDR3 nucleotides are TGTGCCATCAGTGAGCCTTATGTAAACACCGGGGAGCTGTTTTTT. This encodes CAISEPYVNTGELFF.

The chain employs TRBV6-5 and TRBJ1-6; 7 bases agree with TRBD1. The ends lost 6 bases at V and 7 bases at J; junction bases unmatched: 6. The CDR3 is made up of 14 amino acids. Germline values: CDR1 MNHEY, CDR2 SVGAGI. CDR3 coding DNA: TGTGCCAGCAGCCCGGACAGGAACAATTCACCCCTCCACTTT. Translation gives CASSPDRNNSPLHF.

The V and J genes are TRBV6-1 and TRBJ2-7; D gene uncertain. The CDR3 is 13 amino acids. Trimming cost V 1 base and J 4 bases, with 8 bases left between them. Germline CDR1 is MNHNS and CDR2 is SASEGT. The CDR3 protein is CASSEVRAYEQYF. The CDR3, as DNA: TGTGCCAGCAGTGAAGTTAGGGCGTACGAGCAGTACTTC.

The chain links TRBV7-2 to TRBJ2-5, with 15 positions matching TRBD2. V was clipped by 6 bases and J by 5 bases; unmatched bases: 7. Germline values: CDR1 SGHTA, CDR2 FQGNSA. The CDR3 consists of 16 residues. This CDR3 is CASSGTSGGPRETQYF. The CDR3 DNA reads TGTGCCAGCAGTGGGACTAGCGGGGGGCCCCGGGAGACCCAGTACTTC.

This chain joins TRBV6-1 and TRBJ2-4; D may correspond to TRBD1 or TRBD2 (5 bases each). CDR3 length: 15 amino acids. V lost 1 base and J lost 6, with 13 bases in between. Germline V gene data show CDR1 as MNHNS and CDR2 as SASEGT. The CDR3, as DNA: TGTGCCAGCAGTGAAGACCCGGGGACCAGAAACATTCAGTACTTC. Translation gives CASSEDPGTRNIQYF.

This chain joins TRBV30 and TRBJ1-1, with D perhaps matching TRBD1 (5 bases). Germline-derived CDR1 and CDR2 are GTSNPN and SVGIG (reference sequence). V was trimmed by 0 bases and J by 7 bases, leaving 12 bases between them. This CDR3 contains 13 residues. For the CDR3, the DNA is TGTGCCTGGAGTGTCCGGACGGGGGGTGAAGCTTTCTTT. Translation gives CAWSVRTGGEAFF.

The chain combines TRBV11-3 with TRBJ2-7; TRBD2 matches at 8 bases. Germline assignment: CDR1 SGHNT and CDR2 YENEEA. This CDR3 is 17 amino acids long. V lost 5 bases, J lost 2 bases, and 14 bases stayed unmatched. CDR3 sequence: CASSPSSGRGVPYEQYF. The DNA for the CDR3 is TGTGCCAGCAGCCCATCGTCGGGGCGGGGGGTACCCTACGAGCAGTACTTC.

Only one count was recorded for this clone. The V call is TRBV18, the J call TRBJ2-3, with D possibly TRBD1 on 6 matching bases. The germline gives CDR1 KGHSH, CDR2 LQKENI. The CDR3 consists of 14 residues. With 6 bases removed from V and 5 bases from J, the gap between germline ends came to 15 bases. The CDR3 sequence is CASSLQGGIDTQYF. The CDR3, as DNA: TGTGCCAGCTCGTTACAGGGTGGCATAGATACGCAGTATTTT. The variable domain in full, completed from reference TRBV18 and TRBJ2-3, reads NAGVMQNPRHLVRRRGQEARLRCSPMKGHSHVYWYRQLPEEGLKFMVYLQKENIIDESGMPKERFSAEFPKEGPSILRIQQVVRGDSAAYFCASSLQGGIDTQYFGPGTRLTVL.

The chain is built from TRBV4-1 and TRBJ1-2; 7 bases match TRBD1. Germline trimming cut 2 bases from V and 3 bases from J; bases unmatched to any gene: 0. In germline, CDR1 is MGHRA, CDR2 YSYEKL. The CDR3 has 13 amino acids. In nucleotides, the CDR3 is TGCGCCAGCAGCCAACAGGGGGACTATGGCTACACCTTC. Protein sequence: CASSQQGDYGYTF.

J is TRBJ2-7 and V is TRBV19; a possible D gene is TRBD1 (6 bases). Germline assignment: CDR1 LNHDA and CDR2 SQIVND (reference sequence). This CDR3 has 12 residues. The ends were cut back, 9 bases at V and 2 bases at J, with 11 bases in the middle. Here the CDR3 DNA reads TGTGCCAGCGGACAGCCCACCTACGAGCAGTACTTC. This codes for CASGQPTYEQYF.

The chain combines TRBV27 with TRBJ1-5; 8 bases align to TRBD1. Germline-derived CDR1 and CDR2 are MNHEY and SMNVEV (reference sequence). Trimming at V came to 6 bases and at J to 2 bases, leaving 12 bases not matched to a gene. This CDR3 region has 17 residues. CDR3 protein: CASRKDRVYDRNQPQHF. The CDR3 DNA reads as TGTGCCAGCAGGAAGGACAGGGTATATGATCGCAATCAGCCCCAGCATTTT.

The chain combines TRBV7-8 with TRBJ1-4, with a possible D match to TRBD1 (5 bases). Germline assignment: CDR1 SGHVS and CDR2 FQNEAQ. The CDR3 is 14 amino acids. The V and J ends lost 5 bases and 6 bases respectively, with 13 bases between them. DNA for the CDR3: TGTGCCAGCAGCCCGACAGAAATCGATGAAAAACTGTTTTTT. Amino acids: CASSPTEIDEKLFF.

The chain links TRBV5-6 to TRBJ2-7; D not resolved. CDR1 and CDR2 (germline): SGHDT, YYEEEE. Trimming shortened V by 1 base and J by 2 bases, and 4 bases separated the two germline ends. The CDR3 loop spans 12 amino acids. CDR3 DNA sequence: TGTGCCAGCAGCTTGAATGCCTACGAGCAGTACTTC. Translating it yields CASSLNAYEQYF.

The genes are TRBV7-9 and TRBJ2-7; TRBD2 is a possible D gene (5 bases). Germline V CDR1 and CDR2: SEHNR, FQNEAQ (reference sequence). V dropped 3 bases and J dropped 6 bases, with 9 bases sitting between them. The CDR3 totals 12 residues. The CDR3 sequence: CASSLGSGEQYF. The CDR3 coding sequence is TGTGCCAGCAGCTTGGGGAGTGGCGAGCAGTACTTC.

The chain employs TRBV6-2 or TRBV6-3 and TRBJ1-1, with D possibly TRBD1 on 5 matching bases. The germline gives CDR1 MNHEY, CDR2 SVGEGT. This CDR3 is built from 15 residues. The V gene lost 0 bases and the J gene lost 5 bases, with 13 bases spanning the gap. The CDR3 reads CASSYSTEGGTEAFF. CDR3 nucleotides: TGTGCCAGCAGTTACTCGACAGAGGGAGGGACTGAAGCTTTCTTT.

V gene TRBV12-3 or TRBV12-4 combines with J gene TRBJ1-6; D is unresolved. V was trimmed by 4 bases and J by 10 bases, leaving 11 bases between them. The CDR3 spans 13 residues. CDR3 DNA sequence: TGTGCCAGCAGTTCCAGGTTGCGGTCACCCCTCCACTTT. Translation gives CASSSRLRSPLHF.

This rearrangement joins TRBV6-5 to TRBJ2-5, with unresolved D. V lost 5 bases and J lost 1, with 8 bases in between. CDR3 length equals 13 residues. The V gene's germline CDR1 is MNHEY and CDR2 SVGAGI. The CDR3 protein is CASSRQIQETQYF. The CDR3 DNA reads as TGTGCCAGCAGTCGACAAATCCAAGAGACCCAGTACTTC.

This chain links TRBV7-7 with TRBJ2-6; D call uncertain. The CDR3 spans 15 residues. Germline assignment: CDR1 SSHAT and CDR2 FNYEAQ (reference sequence). Trimming cost V 5 bases and J 0 bases, with 8 bases left between them. The CDR3 coding sequence is TGTGCCAGCAGCCCCAGTCACTCTGGGGCCAACGTCCTGACTTTC. Protein product: CASSPSHSGANVLTF.

The chain carries TRBV19 and TRBJ2-3; D is perhaps TRBD1 or TRBD2 (6 bases each). The CDR3 covers 13 residues. The germline V gene encodes CDR1 LNHDA and CDR2 SQIVND (reference sequence). V was shortened by 10 bases and J by 3 bases, with 14 bases between the two germline ends. CDR3 loop: CATRRGATDTQYF. In nucleotides, the CDR3 is TGTGCCACCCGAAGGGGGGCAACAGATACGCAGTATTTT.

This chain connects TRBV19 to TRBJ1-1; weak D call: TRBD1 (5 bases). Germline assignment: CDR1 LNHDA and CDR2 SQIVND (reference sequence). The CDR3 spans 14 residues. The V and J ends lost 5 bases and 0 bases respectively, with 10 bases between them. CDR3 protein: CASSADRVNTEAFF. The CDR3 nucleotides are TGTGCCAGTAGTGCCGACAGAGTGAACACTGAAGCTTTCTTT. Full variable domain (outside the CDR3, taken from reference TRBV19 and TRBJ1-1): DGGITQSPKYLFRKEGQNVTLSCEQNLNHDAMYWYRQDPGQGLRLIYYSQIVNDFQKGDIAEGYSVSREKKESFPLTVTSAQKNPTAFYLCASSADRVNTEAFFGQGTRLTVV.

This chain joins TRBV5-4 and TRBJ2-7; tentatively, D is TRBD1 or TRBD2 (5 bases each). This CDR3 region has 14 residues. Germline values: CDR1 SGHNT, CDR2 YYREEE (reference sequence). Between the trimmed V and J ends, which lost 1 base and 9 bases, there was a span of 17 bases. As DNA, the CDR3 is TGTGCCAGCAGCTTGAGAGAGGGGCCCTTGGGGCAGTACTTC. Translating gives CASSLREGPLGQYF.

This sequence joins TRBV11-2 and TRBJ1-1, with no clear D. Trimming removed 4 bases at V and 10 bases at J, with 16 bases between. The V gene's germline CDR1 is SGHAT and CDR2 FQNNGV. The CDR3 is 13 residues long. DNA for the CDR3: TGTGCCAGCAGCTCCGGCCAGTCCCGGGGAGCTTTCTTT. This sequence encodes CASSSGQSRGAFF.

The J gene is TRBJ1-6, the V gene TRBV4-3; unclear D gene. From germline, CDR1 is LGHNA and CDR2 YSLEER. CDR3 length: 19 amino acids. V was clipped by 0 bases and J by 0 bases, with 15 bases between them. The CDR3 nucleotides read TGCGCCAGCAGCCAAGAAAGTTTTGGACGAAGCTCCTATAATTCACCCCTCCACTTT. Residues: CASSQESFGRSSYNSPLHF.

A single count supports this clone. The chain couples TRBV2 to TRBJ2-5, with a possible D match to TRBD2 (5 bases). Germline V gene lookup returns CDR1 SNHLY and CDR2 FYNNEI. Trimming took off 8 bases at V and 5 bases at J, with 15 bases between the two ends. The CDR3 spans 13 residues. CDR3 nucleotide sequence: TGTGCCAGCGGGCGCCTAGCTACGGAGACCCAGTACTTC. Its translation: CASGRLATETQYF.

The chain is built from TRBV9 and TRBJ1-1; TRBD1 matches at 8 bases. V shed 0 bases and J 4 bases; nucleotides not matched to a gene: 11. The CDR3 length is 17 residues. Germline V CDR1 and CDR2: SGDLS, YYNGEE. For the CDR3, the DNA is TGTGCCAGCAGCGTAGCTGCAGGGGGCCTTTTGGGCACTGAAGCTTTCTTT. Amino acid sequence: CASSVAAGGLLGTEAFF.

The chain links TRBV24-1 to TRBJ2-5, with 10 bases fitting TRBD2. CDR1 and CDR2 (germline): KGHDR, SFDVKD. V shed 7 bases and J 2 bases; nucleotides not matched to a gene: 6. The CDR3 length is 15 residues. Here the CDR3 DNA reads TGTGCCACCAGCTTAAATAGCGGGGGGCAAGAGACCCAGTACTTC. This gives the protein CATSLNSGGQETQYF.

This sequence joins TRBV11-3 and TRBJ2-2; 7 bases line up with TRBD1. Germline CDR1 is SGHNT and CDR2 is YENEEA. The CDR3 sequence is 17 residues long. J was trimmed by 1 base and V by 3 bases; bases with no gene match: 8. This CDR3 is CASSFITGTVNTGELFF. The DNA of the CDR3 is TGTGCCAGCAGCTTCATCACCGGGACAGTGAACACCGGGGAGCTGTTTTTT. The entire variable domain, with the rest obtained from reference TRBV11-3 and TRBJ2-2, is as follows: EAGVVQSPRYKIIEKKQPVAFWCNPISGHNTLYWYLQNLGQGPELLIRYENEEAVDDSQLPKDRFSAERLKGVDSTLKIQPAELGDSAVYLCASSFITGTVNTGELFFGEGSRLTVL.

The genes are TRBV2 and TRBJ1-5; 7 positions match TRBD1. CDR1 is SNHLY and CDR2 is FYNNEI in the germline V gene. There are 15 residues in the CDR3. V lost 7 bases and J lost 4; bases outside the gene matches: 10. This CDR3 is CASTEWTGLNQPQHF. DNA of the CDR3: TGTGCCAGCACAGAATGGACAGGCCTTAATCAGCCCCAGCATTTT.

The rearrangement links TRBV2 to TRBJ2-3; possible D gene TRBD1, 5 bases. V shed 6 bases and J shed 2 bases, with 18 bases lying between them. Germline values: CDR1 SNHLY, CDR2 FYNNEI. The CDR3 sequence is 16 residues long. The CDR3, as DNA: TGTGCCAGCAGGCTGCAGGGTGTTATAATCACAGATACGCAGTATTTT. It is translated as CASRLQGVIITDTQYF.

The V gene is TRBV19, the J gene TRBJ2-3; weak D call: TRBD1 (6 bases). V shed 3 bases and J shed 2 bases, with 15 bases lying between them. Germline-derived CDR1 and CDR2 are LNHDA and SQIVND (reference sequence). This CDR3 spans 16 amino acids. Here the CDR3 reads CASSIQPGHLTDTQYF. CDR3 sequence (DNA): TGTGCCAGTAGTATTCAACCGGGACACCTCACAGATACGCAGTATTTT.

CDR3 nucleotides: TGTGCCAGCAGTCAAACCCTTAGCGGCTACGAGCAGTACTTC. It is translated as CASSQTLSGYEQYF. This chain uses TRBV7-6 with TRBJ2-7; weak D call: TRBD2 (6 bases). Germline V gene lookup returns CDR1 SGHVS and CDR2 FNYEAQ. This CDR3 is 14 amino acids long. V lost 6 bases and J lost 3, with 15 bases in between.

The V gene is TRBV6-6, the J gene TRBJ1-5; D is unresolved. Germline V lookup: CDR1 MNHNY, CDR2 SVGAGI (reference sequence). The CDR3 runs 13 residues. V was pared by 7 bases and J by 2 bases, with 9 bases between. The DNA of the CDR3 is TGTGCCAGCAAGGAATGGGGCAATCAGCCCCAGCATTTT. Its translation: CASKEWGNQPQHF.